This TCR beta chain was documented in a study of graft-versus-host responses after intestinal transplantation. Study details: Multivisceral, liver-intestinal, or isolated intestinal grafts were transplanted into recipients.

The CDR3 length is 13 residues. Points on this clone: The antigen remains undetermined.

Sequencing used immunoSEQ multiplex PCR; TCRdb keeps in-frame clones, though not all of them. The sample contains 100,000 to 120,000 clones, around 93% of which appear only once. General observations from the study: Some GvH clones were seen earlier in gut or blood, suggesting intestinal origin.

The gene calls are TRBV21-1 and TRBJ1-2; the D call TRBD1 from the table was never checked on the DNA. TRBV21-1 is shown as a pseudogene. The sample here was unstimulated CD8+ T cells sorted from spleen or lymph node cells, taken before intestinal transplant. The TCR comes from a human donor who received an intestinal transplant. CDR3 sequence: CASSLQGSKGYTF. CDR3 DNA sequence: TGTGCCAGCAGCTTACAGGGTTCGAAAGGCTACACCTTC.